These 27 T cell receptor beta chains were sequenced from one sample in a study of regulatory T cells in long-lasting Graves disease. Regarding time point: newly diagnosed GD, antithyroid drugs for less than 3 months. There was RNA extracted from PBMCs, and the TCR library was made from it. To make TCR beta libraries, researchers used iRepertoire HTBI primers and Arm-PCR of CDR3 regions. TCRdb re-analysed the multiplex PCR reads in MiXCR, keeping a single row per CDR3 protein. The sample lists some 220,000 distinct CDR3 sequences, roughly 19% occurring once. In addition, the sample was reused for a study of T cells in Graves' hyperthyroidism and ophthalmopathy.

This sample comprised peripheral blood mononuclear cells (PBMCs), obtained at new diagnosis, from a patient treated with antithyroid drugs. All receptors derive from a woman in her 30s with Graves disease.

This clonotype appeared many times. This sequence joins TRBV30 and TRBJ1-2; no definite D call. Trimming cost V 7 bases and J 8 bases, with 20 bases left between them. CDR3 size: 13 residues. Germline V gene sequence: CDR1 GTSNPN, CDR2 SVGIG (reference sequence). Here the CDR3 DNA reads TGTGCCTCCCCCAAATTGTCAACGGAGGGCTACACCTTC. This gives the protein CASPKLSTEGYTF.

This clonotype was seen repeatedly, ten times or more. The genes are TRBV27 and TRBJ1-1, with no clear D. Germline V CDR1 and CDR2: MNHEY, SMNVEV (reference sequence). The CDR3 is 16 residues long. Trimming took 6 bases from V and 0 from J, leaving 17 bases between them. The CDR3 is CASSHQPLTLNTEAFF. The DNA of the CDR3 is TGTGCCAGCAGCCATCAGCCCCTAACACTGAACACTGAAGCTTTCTTT.

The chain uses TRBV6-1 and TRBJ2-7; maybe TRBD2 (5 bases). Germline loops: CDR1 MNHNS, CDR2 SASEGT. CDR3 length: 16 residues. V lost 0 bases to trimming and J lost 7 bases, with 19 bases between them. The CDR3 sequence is CASSEALRDGVREQYF. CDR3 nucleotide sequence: TGTGCCAGCAGTGAAGCGCTCCGGGATGGGGTTCGGGAGCAGTACTTC.

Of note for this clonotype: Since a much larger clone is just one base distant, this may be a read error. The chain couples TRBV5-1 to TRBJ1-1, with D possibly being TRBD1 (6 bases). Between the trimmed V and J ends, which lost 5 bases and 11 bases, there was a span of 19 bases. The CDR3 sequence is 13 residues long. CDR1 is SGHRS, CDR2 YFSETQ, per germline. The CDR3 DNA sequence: TGCGCCAGCAGGTGGGGGGGGGCAGGGGTCGCTTTCTTT. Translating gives CASRWGGAGVAFF.

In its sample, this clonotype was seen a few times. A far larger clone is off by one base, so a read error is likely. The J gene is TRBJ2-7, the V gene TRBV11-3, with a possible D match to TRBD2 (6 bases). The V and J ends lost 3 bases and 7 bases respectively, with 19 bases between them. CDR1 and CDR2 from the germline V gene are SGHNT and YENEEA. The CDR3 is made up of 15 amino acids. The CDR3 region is CASSLPGLQGGEQYF. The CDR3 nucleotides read TGTGCCAGCAGCTTGCCGGGACTTCAAGGTGGTGAGCAGTACTTC.

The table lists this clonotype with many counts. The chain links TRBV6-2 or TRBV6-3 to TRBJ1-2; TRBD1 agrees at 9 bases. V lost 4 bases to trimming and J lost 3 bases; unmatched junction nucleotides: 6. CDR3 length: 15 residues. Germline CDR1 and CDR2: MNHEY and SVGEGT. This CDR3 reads CASSFRGQGDYGYTF. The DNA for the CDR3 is TGTGCCAGCAGTTTCCGGGGACAGGGAGACTATGGCTACACCTTC.

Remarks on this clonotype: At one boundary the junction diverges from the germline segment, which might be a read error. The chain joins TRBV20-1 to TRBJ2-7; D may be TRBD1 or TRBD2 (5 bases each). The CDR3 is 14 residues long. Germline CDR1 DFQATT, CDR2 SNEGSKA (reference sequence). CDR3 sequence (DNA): TGCAGTGCTAGAGCTGGGCTAAGAGGGGACGAGCACTACTTC. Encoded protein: CSARAGLRGDEHYF.

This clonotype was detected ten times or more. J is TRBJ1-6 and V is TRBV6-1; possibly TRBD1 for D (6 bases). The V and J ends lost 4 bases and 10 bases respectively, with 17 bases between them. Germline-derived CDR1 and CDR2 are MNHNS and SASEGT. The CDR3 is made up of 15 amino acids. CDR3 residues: CASSVRTVGGSPLHF. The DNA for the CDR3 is TGTGCCAGCAGTGTCCGGACAGTGGGCGGGTCACCCCTCCACTTT.

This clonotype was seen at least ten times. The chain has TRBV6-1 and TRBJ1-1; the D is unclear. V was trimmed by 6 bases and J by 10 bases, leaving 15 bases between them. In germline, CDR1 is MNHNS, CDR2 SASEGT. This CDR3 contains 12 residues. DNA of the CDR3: TGTGCCAGCAGCCTCGGACGGAGCCCAGCTTTCTTT. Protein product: CASSLGRSPAFF.

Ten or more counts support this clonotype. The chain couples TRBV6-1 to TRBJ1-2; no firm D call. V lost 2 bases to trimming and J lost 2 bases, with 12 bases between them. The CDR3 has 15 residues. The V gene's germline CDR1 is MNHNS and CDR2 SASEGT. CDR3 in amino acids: CASSEPGSRNYGYTF. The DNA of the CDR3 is TGTGCCAGCAGTGAACCTGGAAGCAGAAACTATGGCTACACCTTC.

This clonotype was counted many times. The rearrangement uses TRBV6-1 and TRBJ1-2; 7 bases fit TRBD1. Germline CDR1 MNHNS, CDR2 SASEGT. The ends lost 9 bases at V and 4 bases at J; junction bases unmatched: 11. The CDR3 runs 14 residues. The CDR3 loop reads CASARQGGGYGYTF. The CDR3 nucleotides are TGTGCCAGTGCTAGACAGGGTGGAGGCTATGGCTACACCTTC.

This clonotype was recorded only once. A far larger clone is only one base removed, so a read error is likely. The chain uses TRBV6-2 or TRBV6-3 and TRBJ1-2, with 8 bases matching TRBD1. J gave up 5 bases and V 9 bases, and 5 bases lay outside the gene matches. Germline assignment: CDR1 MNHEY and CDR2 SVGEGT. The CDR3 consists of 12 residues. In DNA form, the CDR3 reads TGTGCCAGTGAGACAGGGGATTATGGCTACACCTTC. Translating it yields CASETGDYGYTF.

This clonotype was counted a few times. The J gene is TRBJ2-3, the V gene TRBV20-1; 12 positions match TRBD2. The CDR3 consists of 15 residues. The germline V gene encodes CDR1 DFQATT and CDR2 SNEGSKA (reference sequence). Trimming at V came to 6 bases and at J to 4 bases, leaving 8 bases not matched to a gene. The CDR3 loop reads CSATNLAGGPDTQYF. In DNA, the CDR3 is TGCAGTGCGACCAATCTAGCGGGGGGGCCAGATACGCAGTATTTT.

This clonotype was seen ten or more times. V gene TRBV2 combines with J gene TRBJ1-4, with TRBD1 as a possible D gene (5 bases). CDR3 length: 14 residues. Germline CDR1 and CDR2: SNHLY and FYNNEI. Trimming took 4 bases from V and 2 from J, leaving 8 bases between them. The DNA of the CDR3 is TGTGCCAGCAGTGCAGCAGGGACTAATGAAAAACTGTTTTTT. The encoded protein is CASSAAGTNEKLFF. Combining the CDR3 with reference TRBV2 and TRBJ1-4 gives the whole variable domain EPEVTQTPSHQVTQMGQEVILRCVPISNHLYFYWYRQILGQKVEFLVSFYNNEISEKSEIFDDQFSVERPDGSNFTLKIRSTKLEDSAMYFCASSAAGTNEKLFFGSGTQLSVL.

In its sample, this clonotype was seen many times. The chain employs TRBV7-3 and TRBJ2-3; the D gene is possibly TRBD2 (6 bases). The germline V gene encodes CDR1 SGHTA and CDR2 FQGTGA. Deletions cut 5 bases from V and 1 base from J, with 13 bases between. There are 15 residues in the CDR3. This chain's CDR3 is CASSRWGERTDTQYF. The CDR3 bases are TGTGCCAGCAGCCGGTGGGGGGAGCGCACAGATACGCAGTATTTT.

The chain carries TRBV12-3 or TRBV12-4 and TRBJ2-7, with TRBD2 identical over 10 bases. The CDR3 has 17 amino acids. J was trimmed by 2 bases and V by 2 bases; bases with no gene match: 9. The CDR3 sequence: CASSLRSGLAEPYEQYF. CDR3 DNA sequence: TGTGCCAGCAGTTTAAGGTCCGGACTAGCGGAACCCTACGAGCAGTACTTC.

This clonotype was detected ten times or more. CDR3 residues: CASSLFPVNTEAFF. In nucleotides, the CDR3 is TGTGCCAGCAGTTTGTTTCCAGTTAACACTGAAGCTTTCTTT. The rearrangement joins TRBV27 to TRBJ1-1; no reliable D call. The CDR3 totals 14 residues. V dropped 3 bases and J dropped 2 bases, with 10 bases sitting between them. Germline lookup yields CDR1 MNHEY and CDR2 SMNVEV (reference sequence).

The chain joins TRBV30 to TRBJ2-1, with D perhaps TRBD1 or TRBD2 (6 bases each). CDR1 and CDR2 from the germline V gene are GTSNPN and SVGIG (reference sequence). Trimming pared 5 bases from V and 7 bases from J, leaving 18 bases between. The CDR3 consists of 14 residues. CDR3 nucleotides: TGTGCCTGGTTCTCTTGGGGGGCGGTAAATGAGCAGTTCTTC. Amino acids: CAWFSWGAVNEQFF.

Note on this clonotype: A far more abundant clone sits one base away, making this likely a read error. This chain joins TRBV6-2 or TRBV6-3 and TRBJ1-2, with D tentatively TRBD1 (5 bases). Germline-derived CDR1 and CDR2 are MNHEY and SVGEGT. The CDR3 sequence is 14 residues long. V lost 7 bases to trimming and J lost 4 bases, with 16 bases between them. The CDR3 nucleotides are TGTGCCAGCACCGAAGGAACAGGTCTCTATGGCTACACCTTC. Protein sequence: CASTEGTGLYGYTF.

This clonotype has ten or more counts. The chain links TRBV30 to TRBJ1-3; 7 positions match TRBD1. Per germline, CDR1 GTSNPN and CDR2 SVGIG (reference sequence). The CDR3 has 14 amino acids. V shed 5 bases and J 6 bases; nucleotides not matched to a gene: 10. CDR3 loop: CAWRETGSTNTIYF. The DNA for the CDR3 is TGTGCCTGGCGGGAGACAGGGTCGACAAACACCATATATTTT. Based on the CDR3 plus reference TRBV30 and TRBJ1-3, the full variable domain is SQTIHQWPATLVQPVGSPLSLECTVEGTSNPNLYWYRQAAGRGLQLLFYSVGIGQISSEVPQNLSASRPQDRQFILSSKKLLLSDSGFYLCAWRETGSTNTIYFGEGSWLTVV.

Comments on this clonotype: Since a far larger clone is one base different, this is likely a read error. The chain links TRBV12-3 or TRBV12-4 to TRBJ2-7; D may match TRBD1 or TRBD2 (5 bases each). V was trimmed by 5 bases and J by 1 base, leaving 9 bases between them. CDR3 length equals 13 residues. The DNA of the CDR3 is TGTGCCAGCAGTGATGGGGGATCCTACGAGCAGTACTTC. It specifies CASSDGGSYEQYF.

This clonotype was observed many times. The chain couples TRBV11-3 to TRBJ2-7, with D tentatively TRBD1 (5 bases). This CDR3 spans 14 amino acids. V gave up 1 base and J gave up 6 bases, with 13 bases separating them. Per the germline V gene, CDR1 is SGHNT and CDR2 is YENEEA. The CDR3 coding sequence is TGTGCCAGCAGCTTAGCCGGAAGAAGGGGCGAGCAGTACTTC. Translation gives CASSLAGRRGEQYF.

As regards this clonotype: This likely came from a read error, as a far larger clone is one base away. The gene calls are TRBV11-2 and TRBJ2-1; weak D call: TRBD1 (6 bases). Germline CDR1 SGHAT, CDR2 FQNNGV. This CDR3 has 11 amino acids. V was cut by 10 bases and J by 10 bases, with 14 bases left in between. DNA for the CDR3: TGTGCCACAGGGGCCCACTACGAGCAGTTCTTC. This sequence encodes CATGAHYEQFF.

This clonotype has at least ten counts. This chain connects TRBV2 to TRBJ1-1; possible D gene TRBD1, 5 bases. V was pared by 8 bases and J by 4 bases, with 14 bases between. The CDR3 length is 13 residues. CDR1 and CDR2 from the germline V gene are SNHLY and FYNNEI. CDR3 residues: CASEAEGFTEAFF. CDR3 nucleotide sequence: TGTGCCAGCGAGGCTGAGGGGTTCACTGAAGCTTTCTTT.

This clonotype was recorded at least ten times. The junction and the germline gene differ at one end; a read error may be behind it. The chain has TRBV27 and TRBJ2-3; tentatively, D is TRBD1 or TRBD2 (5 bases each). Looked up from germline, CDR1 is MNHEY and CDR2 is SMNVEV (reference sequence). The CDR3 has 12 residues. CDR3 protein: CASSLWGKSLHF. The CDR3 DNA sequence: TGTGCCAGCAGTTTATGGGGGAAGAGCTTGCATTTT.

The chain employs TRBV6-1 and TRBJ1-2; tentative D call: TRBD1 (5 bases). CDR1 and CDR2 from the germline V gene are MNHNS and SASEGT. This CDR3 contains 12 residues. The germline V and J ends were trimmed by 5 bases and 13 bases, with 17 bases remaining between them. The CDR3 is CASSPTQGLSTF. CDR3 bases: TGTGCCAGCAGTCCCACCCAGGGTCTCTCCACCTTC.

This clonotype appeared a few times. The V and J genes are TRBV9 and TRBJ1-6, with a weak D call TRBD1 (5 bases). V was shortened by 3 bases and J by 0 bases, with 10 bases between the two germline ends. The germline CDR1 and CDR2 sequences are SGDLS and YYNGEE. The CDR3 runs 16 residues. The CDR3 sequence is CASSEGTSSYNSPLHF. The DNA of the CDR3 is TGTGCCAGCAGCGAGGGGACGAGCTCCTATAATTCACCCCTCCACTTT. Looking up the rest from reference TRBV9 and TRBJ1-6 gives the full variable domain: DSGVTQTPKHLITATGQRVTLRCSPRSGDLSVYWYQQSLDQGLQFLIQYYNGEERAKGNILERFSAQQFPDLHSELNLSSLELGDSALYFCASSEGTSSYNSPLHFGNGTRLTVT.